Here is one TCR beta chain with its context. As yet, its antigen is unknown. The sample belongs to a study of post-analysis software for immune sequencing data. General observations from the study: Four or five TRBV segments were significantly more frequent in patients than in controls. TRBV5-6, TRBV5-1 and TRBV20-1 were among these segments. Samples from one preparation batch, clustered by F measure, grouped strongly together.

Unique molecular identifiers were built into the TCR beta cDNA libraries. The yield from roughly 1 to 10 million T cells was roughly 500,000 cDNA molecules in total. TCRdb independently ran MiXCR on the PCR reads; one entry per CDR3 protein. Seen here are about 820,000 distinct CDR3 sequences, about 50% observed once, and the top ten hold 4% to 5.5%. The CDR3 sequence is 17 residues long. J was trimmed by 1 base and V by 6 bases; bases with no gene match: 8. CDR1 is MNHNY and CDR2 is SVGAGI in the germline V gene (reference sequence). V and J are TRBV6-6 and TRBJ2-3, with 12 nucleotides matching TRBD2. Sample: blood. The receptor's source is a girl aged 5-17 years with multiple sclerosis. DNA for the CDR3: TGTGCCAGCAGCATTCCGACTAGCGGGGGAGGCACAGATACGCAGTATTTT. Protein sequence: CASSIPTSGGGTDTQYF.